The rows below give T cell receptor beta chains drawn from one sample of a study of T cells in Graves' hyperthyroidism and ophthalmopathy. TCRdb passed the multiplex PCR reads through MiXCR, listing each CDR3 protein once. The sample includes roughly 56,000 distinct CDR3 sequences, just under 50% of them seen just once. The sequenced material came from blood. These receptors all stem from a woman aged 25 to 39 with Graves' ophthalmopathy. CDR3s include the opening cysteine and the closing phenylalanine or tryptophan. The order of the fields is D gene, CDR3 length, V gene, J gene, clone size, CDR3 DNA, CDR3 protein. A D gene is named only where the DNA matches it firmly. Clone size is stated in some rows and not others, as once, few, many or a class when expanded.

D gene: NA; CDR3 length: 14; V gene: TRBV5-4; J gene: TRBJ2-1; clone size: many; CDR3 DNA: TGTGCCAGCAGTTACTCGACTAACCCGGCGGAGCAGTTCTTC; CDR3 protein: CASSYSTNPAEQFF
D gene: TRBD1; CDR3 length: 18; V gene: TRBV2; J gene: TRBJ2-3; clone size: many; CDR3 DNA: TGTGCCAGCAGGAGCTTCCCATGGACAGGGGGCAACACAGATACGCAGTATTTT; CDR3 protein: CASRSFPWTGGNTDTQYF
D gene: NA; CDR3 length: 13; V gene: TRBV7-6; J gene: TRBJ1-1; clone size: NA; CDR3 DNA: TGTGCCAGCGGCCAACAAGAGAACACTGAAGCTCTCTTT; CDR3 protein: CASGQQENTEALF
D gene: NA; CDR3 length: 13; V gene: TRBV9; J gene: TRBJ1-2; clone size: NA; CDR3 DNA: TGTGCCAGCAGCGCCGGCTGGATCTCTGGCTACACCTTC; CDR3 protein: CASSAGWISGYTF
D gene: TRBD2; CDR3 length: 14; V gene: TRBV7-6; J gene: TRBJ2-6; clone size: few; CDR3 DNA: TGTGCCAGCAGCCCTAGCGGGAGAGCCAACGTCCTGACTTTC; CDR3 protein: CASSPSGRANVLTF
D gene: TRBD1; CDR3 length: 14; V gene: TRBV6-1; J gene: TRBJ2-7; clone size: many; CDR3 DNA: TGTGCCAGCAGTGCCGGGACAGGGGGCGACGAGCAGTACTTC; CDR3 protein: CASSAGTGGDEQYF
D gene: TRBD1; CDR3 length: 14; V gene: TRBV6-5; J gene: TRBJ1-1; clone size: many; CDR3 DNA: TGTGCCAGCAAAAAACAGGGGGCGAACACTGAAGCTTTCTTT; CDR3 protein: CASKKQGANTEAFF
D gene: NA; CDR3 length: 12; V gene: TRBV5-1; J gene: TRBJ1-5; clone size: NA; CDR3 DNA: TGCGCCAGCAGCTCGGCGGGGCAGCCCCAGCATTTT; CDR3 protein: CASSSAGQPQHF
D gene: TRBD2; CDR3 length: 16; V gene: TRBV24-1; J gene: TRBJ2-2; clone size: once; CDR3 DNA: TGTGCCACCAGTGAGTCGGGAGGGCCCGTAACCGGGGAGCTGTTTTTT; CDR3 protein: CATSESGGPVTGELFF
D gene: TRBD2; CDR3 length: 17; V gene: TRBV2; J gene: TRBJ2-2; clone size: many; CDR3 DNA: TGTGCCAGCAGTTGGACTAGCGGGAGTACATTTTCAGGGGAGCTGTTTTTT; CDR3 protein: CASSWTSGSTFSGELFF
D gene: TRBD1; CDR3 length: 16; V gene: TRBV3-1; J gene: TRBJ1-3; clone size: few; CDR3 DNA: TGTGCCAGCAGCCAAGATATGACAGGGTTCGGAAACACCATATATTTT; CDR3 protein: CASSQDMTGFGNTIYF
D gene: TRBD2; CDR3 length: 17; V gene: TRBV6-6; J gene: TRBJ2-7; clone size: many; CDR3 DNA: TGTGCCAGCAGTTCTCCCCCCGCAGCGGGAGAAGTGTACGAGCAGTACTTC; CDR3 protein: CASSSPPAAGEVYEQYF
D gene: NA; CDR3 length: 14; V gene: TRBV29-1; J gene: TRBJ1-4; clone size: NA; CDR3 DNA: TGCAGCGCTACGGGACAATTCAATACTGAAAAACTGTTTTTT; CDR3 protein: CSATGQFNTEKLFF
D gene: NA; CDR3 length: 11; V gene: TRBV5-6; J gene: TRBJ1-1; clone size: NA; CDR3 DNA: TGTGCCAGCAGCTGGGGAAGGGGAGCTTTCTTT; CDR3 protein: CASSWGRGAFF
D gene: NA; CDR3 length: 11; V gene: TRBV6-1; J gene: TRBJ2-5; clone size: many; CDR3 DNA: TGTGCCAGCAGTGAATGGGAGACCCAGTACTTC; CDR3 protein: CASSEWETQYF
D gene: NA; CDR3 length: 12; V gene: TRBV20-1; J gene: TRBJ1-2; clone size: NA; CDR3 DNA: TGCAGTGCTCAAACAGGGATCTTTGGCTACACCTTC; CDR3 protein: CSAQTGIFGYTF
D gene: NA; CDR3 length: 13; V gene: TRBV15; J gene: TRBJ1-2; clone size: medium-sized; CDR3 DNA: TGTGCCACCAGCAGAGCCTGGACCGGTGGCTACACCTTC; CDR3 protein: CATSRAWTGGYTF
D gene: NA; CDR3 length: 19; V gene: TRBV19; J gene: TRBJ2-5; clone size: NA; CDR3 DNA: TGTGCCAGTAGTATTCTGAGACAGACCACTGGGGCGAGGAGAGAGACCCAGTACTTC; CDR3 protein: CASSILRQTTGARRETQYF
D gene: NA; CDR3 length: 18; V gene: TRBV7-3; J gene: TRBJ2-3; clone size: many; CDR3 DNA: TGTGCCAGCAGCCCGACTAGTCCTGTAGGCCGGGGCACAGATACGCAGTATTTT; CDR3 protein: CASSPTSPVGRGTDTQYF
D gene: NA; CDR3 length: 12; V gene: TRBV29-1; J gene: TRBJ2-7; clone size: medium-sized; CDR3 DNA: TGCAGCGTTGTGCAGGGCACCTACGAGCAGTACTTC; CDR3 protein: CSVVQGTYEQYF
D gene: NA; CDR3 length: 17; V gene: TRBV2; J gene: TRBJ1-2; clone size: NA; CDR3 DNA: TGTGCCAGCAGTTGGGGGGGGTCTGGGCACGTCACGTATGGCTACACCTTC; CDR3 protein: CASSWGGSGHVTYGYTF
D gene: NA; CDR3 length: 13; V gene: TRBV28; J gene: TRBJ1-6; clone size: NA; CDR3 DNA: TGTGCCAGCACCTCACGGAGGGTTTCACCCCTCCACTTT; CDR3 protein: CASTSRRVSPLHF
D gene: NA; CDR3 length: 13; V gene: TRBV12-3/TRBV12-4; J gene: TRBJ2-1; clone size: once; CDR3 DNA: TGTGCCAGCAGTTTGACCCAGTCCAATGAGCAGTTCTTC; CDR3 protein: CASSLTQSNEQFF
D gene: NA; CDR3 length: 14; V gene: TRBV2; J gene: TRBJ1-5; clone size: NA; CDR3 DNA: TGTGCCAGCAGTGTCCAGGGCTGGCAAGAGACCCAGCATTTT; CDR3 protein: CASSVQGWQETQHF